Listed below are T cell receptor beta chains from one sample, sequenced in a study of cytomegalovirus exposure and HLA in healthy donors. Data came from immunoSEQ multiplex PCR; TCRdb stores just in-frame clones and leaves some out. The data contain about 180,000 clones, around 80% of them seen just once; the ten biggest clones take up approximately 1.5%. The material sequenced was PBMCs. These TCRs come from a man between 18 and 29 years old in good health and CMV-seronegative. Both conserved end residues are part of each CDR3. The order of the fields is CDR3 DNA, CDR3 protein, V gene, J gene, D gene, clone size. The D gene is left open where the match is weak. Expanded clones get a size class; other rows say once, few or many, or leave the size out.

CDR3 DNA: TGTGCCAGCAGCGTAGTGTCGACAGGGTTCTCTGGAAACACCATATATTTT
CDR3 protein: CASSVVSTGFSGNTIYF
V gene: TRBV9
J gene: TRBJ1-3
D gene: TRBD1
clone size: NA

CDR3 DNA: TGTGCCTGGAGTGTCCCCAGCGGGAGCAGGAACAATGAGCAGTTCTTC
CDR3 protein: CAWSVPSGSRNNEQFF
V gene: TRBV30
J gene: TRBJ2-1
D gene: TRBD2
clone size: NA

CDR3 DNA: TGTGCCAGCAGGTTAAGGAGGGCAGGTACAGAGACCCAGTACTTC
CDR3 protein: CASRLRRAGTETQYF
V gene: TRBV7-9
J gene: TRBJ2-5
D gene: NA
clone size: NA

CDR3 DNA: TGTGCCAGCAGCCGACAGGGGATTTGGGCTTTCTTT
CDR3 protein: CASSRQGIWAFF
V gene: TRBV7-9
J gene: TRBJ1-1
D gene: TRBD1
clone size: once

CDR3 DNA: TGTGCCAGCAGCTATAAACAGGGGAACTATGGCTACACCTTC
CDR3 protein: CASSYKQGNYGYTF
V gene: TRBV7-8
J gene: TRBJ1-2
D gene: TRBD1
clone size: NA

CDR3 DNA: TGTGCCAGCAGCTCGGGACAGAACACTGAAGCTTTCTTT
CDR3 protein: CASSSGQNTEAFF
V gene: TRBV7-6
J gene: TRBJ1-1
D gene: NA
clone size: NA

CDR3 DNA: TGTGCCAGCAGCCCGGGACTAGCGGGACGGAACGAGCAGTACTTC
CDR3 protein: CASSPGLAGRNEQYF
V gene: TRBV7-6
J gene: TRBJ2-7
D gene: TRBD2
clone size: NA

CDR3 DNA: TGTGCCAGCAGTGAAACAGACCAAGAGACCCAGTACTTC
CDR3 protein: CASSETDQETQYF
V gene: TRBV25-1
J gene: TRBJ2-5
D gene: NA
clone size: NA

CDR3 DNA: TGTGCCAGTAGTGACCAGGGGGAGGAGACCCAGTACTTC
CDR3 protein: CASSDQGEETQYF
V gene: TRBV19
J gene: TRBJ2-5
D gene: TRBD1
clone size: NA

CDR3 DNA: TGTGCCAGCAGCTCTAACACTGAAGCTTTCTTT
CDR3 protein: CASSSNTEAFF
V gene: TRBV7-6
J gene: TRBJ1-1
D gene: NA
clone size: NA

CDR3 DNA: TGTGCCAGCAGCGAGATTGGACTAGCAGCAGATACGCAGTATTTT
CDR3 protein: CASSEIGLAADTQYF
V gene: TRBV9
J gene: TRBJ2-3
D gene: TRBD2
clone size: NA

CDR3 DNA: TGTGCCAGCAGCGAGGGACAGGGAGGATGGAATGAGCAGTTCTTC
CDR3 protein: CASSEGQGGWNEQFF
V gene: TRBV11-2
J gene: TRBJ2-1
D gene: TRBD1
clone size: NA

CDR3 DNA: TGTGCCAGCAGCCCCCGGGACAGGGGGCGTCAGACCCAGTACTTC
CDR3 protein: CASSPRDRGRQTQYF
V gene: TRBV14
J gene: TRBJ2-5
D gene: TRBD1
clone size: few

CDR3 DNA: TGCAGCGTTGAAGAGGGGGGTGAAGAGCAGTACTTC
CDR3 protein: CSVEEGGEEQYF
V gene: TRBV29-1
J gene: TRBJ2-7
D gene: NA
clone size: NA

CDR3 DNA: TGTGCCAGCAGTGAATTGGTGACAGGGGTCTTAGGGAGTACTGAAGCTTTCTTT
CDR3 protein: CASSELVTGVLGSTEAFF
V gene: TRBV6-1
J gene: TRBJ1-1
D gene: TRBD1
clone size: NA

CDR3 DNA: TGTGCCAGCAGCGCAACAGGGAGGGTCACTGAAGCTTTCTTT
CDR3 protein: CASSATGRVTEAFF
V gene: TRBV7-9
J gene: TRBJ1-1
D gene: NA
clone size: NA

CDR3 DNA: TGTGCCAGCAGGTTACAGGAGGGGTCCACAGATACGCAGTATTTT
CDR3 protein: CASRLQEGSTDTQYF
V gene: TRBV6-1
J gene: TRBJ2-3
D gene: NA
clone size: NA

CDR3 DNA: TGTGCCAGTAGTATAGGTGGTTTAGGGGTTGGCTACACCTTC
CDR3 protein: CASSIGGLGVGYTF
V gene: TRBV19
J gene: TRBJ1-2
D gene: NA
clone size: few

CDR3 DNA: TGTGCCAGCAGTTTAAGGACTAGCGGTTCCTACGAGCAGTACTTC
CDR3 protein: CASSLRTSGSYEQYF
V gene: TRBV27
J gene: TRBJ2-7
D gene: TRBD2
clone size: NA

CDR3 DNA: TGTGCCACCACAGAGACAAGGAACACTGAAGCTTTCTTT
CDR3 protein: CATTETRNTEAFF
V gene: TRBV19
J gene: TRBJ1-1
D gene: NA
clone size: NA

CDR3 DNA: TGCGCCAGCAGCCCTGGACTGAACCAAGAGACCCAGTACTTC
CDR3 protein: CASSPGLNQETQYF
V gene: TRBV4-3
J gene: TRBJ2-5
D gene: NA
clone size: NA

CDR3 DNA: TGTGCCAGCAGCTTAGCGGGGGCGAGCACAGATACGCAGTATTTT
CDR3 protein: CASSLAGASTDTQYF
V gene: TRBV7-9
J gene: TRBJ2-3
D gene: NA
clone size: NA